This T cell receptor beta chain stems from a study of blood T cell repertoires in COVID-19. Enrolment of Seattle patients took place during active infection, and they were followed longitudinally. Germline assignment: CDR1 SEHNR and CDR2 FQNEAQ (reference sequence). This CDR3 is built from 18 residues. J lost 0 bases, V lost 1 base, and 3 bases had no gene match. TCRdb's table, derived via immunoSEQ multiplex PCR, lists solely in-frame clones and lacks some. Of 300,000 to 450,000 clones listed, around 87% were seen once; the top ten hold 2.3%. V gene TRBV7-9 combines with J gene TRBJ2-1; 13 bases are a match to TRBD2. Material for sequencing was peripheral blood. This TCR was sampled from a woman aged 60-75 years with COVID-19, enrolled during active disease. CDR3 region: CASSLGLAGGPSYNEQFF. The CDR3 nucleotides read TGTGCCAGCAGCTTAGGACTAGCGGGGGGCCCCTCCTACAATGAGCAGTTCTTC.